This T cell receptor (beta chain) was observed in a study of CD8+CD57+ T cells in acquired aplastic anemia. Overall study findings and caveats: Around 30 sequences, all CD8+ CDR3, were shared between patients and controls. Between the patient and control groups, CD8+ Simpson's diversity did not differ significantly.

Trimming cost V 4 bases and J 2 bases, with 5 bases left between them. The CDR3 is 11 amino acids. Germline values: CDR1 SQVTM, CDR2 ANQGSEA. Investigators profiled TCR beta VDJ and CDR3 from genomic DNA template. TCRdb re-analysed the reads in MiXCR, keeping a single row per CDR3 protein. The sample consists of around 170,000 distinct CDR3 sequences, 55% to 75% of them appearing once. In the case of this clonotype: Antigen: not known.

The chain joins TRBV29-1 to TRBJ2-5; perhaps TRBD2 as D (5 bases). Sequencing was performed on sorted CD4+, CD8+, or CD8+CD57+ T cells (not recorded which) from PBMCs. This sequence originates from a human donor in good health. CDR3 bases: TGCAGCGTTGGAGGGCAAGAGACCCAGTACTTC. Protein product: CSVGGQETQYF. Filled out from reference TRBV29-1 and TRBJ2-5, the complete variable domain reads SAVISQKPSRDICQRGTSLTIQCQVDSQVTMMFWYRQQPGQSLTLIATANQGSEATYESGFVIDKFPISRPNLTFSTLTVSNMSPEDSSIYLCSVGGQETQYFGPGTRLLVL.